The source of this T cell receptor beta chain is a study of OX40 agonist ivuxolimab in advanced cancers. Across the whole study: Patients in the trial were receiving intravenous ivuxolimab every 2 weeks, at doses of 0.01 to 10 mg/kg. Patients with hepatocellular carcinoma, melanoma, renal cell or head and neck cancer made up the dose-escalation patients. From roughly 23 to 85 years was the age range, with a mean of around 56 years, and roughly 83% were male.

This CDR3 is 15 amino acids long. Germline values: CDR1 SGHAT, CDR2 FQDESV (reference sequence). J gave up 3 bases and V 3 bases, and 8 bases lay outside the gene matches. Here immunoSEQ multiplex PCR was the method, and the copy in TCRdb shows in-frame clones only, minus some. This sample has around 71,000 clones, with around 87% found just once. This TCR was recovered from an adult with an advanced solid tumor such as melanoma, head and neck, liver or kidney cancer. The sequencing here drew on CD4+ or CD8+ T cells sorted from blood, taken in a trial of the OX40 agonist ivuxolimab. The chain joins TRBV11-1 to TRBJ2-7; 7 nucleotides match TRBD1. CDR3 loop: CASSFKWDSFYEQYF. CDR3 coding DNA: TGTGCCAGCAGCTTTAAATGGGACAGCTTCTACGAGCAGTACTTC.